The entry below describes one T cell receptor (beta chain). The record originates from a study of cytomegalovirus exposure and HLA in healthy donors. CDR1 is MDHEN, CDR2 SYDVKM, per germline. The ends were cut back, 7 bases at V and 0 bases at J, with 19 bases in the middle. The CDR3 has 16 amino acids. Clones were read by immunoSEQ multiplex PCR, and TCRdb kept only the in-frame ones, dropping some. The table includes about 110,000 clones, 70% to 90% detected once. The specimen was PBMCs. This clonotype was sampled from a woman younger than 30 in good health and CMV-seropositive. This chain joins TRBV28 and TRBJ2-7; tentatively, D is TRBD2 (6 bases). The CDR3, as DNA: TGTGCCAGCACTAAAAGAGGGACTCCCTTCTCCTACGAGCAGTACTTC. It specifies CASTKRGTPFSYEQYF.